The 3 T cell receptor beta chains below were found in one sample sequenced in a study of CD8+ T cells in alopecia areata (dated by TCRdb to 2016 to 2019). The sample's time point label, decoded: roughly 24 weeks on oral tofacitinib. Interpreted using the paper, the treatment or condition label stands for: oral pan-JAK inhibitor, 5-10 mg twice daily. The library was obtained by the immunoSEQ multiplex PCR assay. To provide template for TCR sequencing, every sample had RNA extracted and reverse transcribed into cDNA. TCRdb stores this immuneACCESS table with in-frame sequences only. Part of the clones is absent; in the studies checked, under half of the shortfall reflects unresolved V genes, and no reason is known for the rest. For this sample the table gives more than 150,000 clones, of which about 60% were detected only once. Roughly 12% of the sample rests with the top ten. The sequencing used CD8+ T cells sorted from blood, collected at week 24, from a patient treated with tofacitinib. The origin of the receptors is a human donor with alopecia areata.

This clone was counted once. V and J are TRBV10-3 and TRBJ2-5, with 9 bases that match TRBD1. This CDR3 spans 15 amino acids. Trimming removed 5 bases from V and 4 bases from J; junction bases left unmatched: 8. Germline V gene lookup returns CDR1 ENHRY and CDR2 SYGVKD. CDR3 nucleotides: TGTGCCATCAGTCCCCGGGACAGGGCCCCAGAGACCCAGTACTTC. This codes for CAISPRDRAPETQYF.

This clone appeared a single time. This chain connects TRBV7-6 to TRBJ1-2, with a tentative D call TRBD1 (5 bases). Germline V lookup: CDR1 SGHVS, CDR2 FNYEAQ. Deletions cut 0 bases from V and 5 bases from J, with 10 bases between. The length of the CDR3 is 14 residues. The CDR3 region is CASSLAGTEYGYTF. The CDR3 region has the DNA TGTGCCAGCAGCTTAGCCGGGACGGAATATGGCTACACCTTC. The full variable domain, rest sourced from reference TRBV7-6 and TRBJ1-2, is GAGVSQSPRYKVTKRGQDVALRCDPISGHVSLYWYRQALGQGPEFLTYFNYEAQQDKSGLPNDRFSAERPEGSISTLTIQRTEQRDSAMYRCASSLAGTEYGYTFGSGTRLTVV.

The CDR3 loop is CAWKEGTNTGELFF. The CDR3 DNA sequence: TGTGCCTGGAAAGAAGGGACGAACACCGGGGAGCTGTTTTTT. This chain uses TRBV30 with TRBJ2-2; no definite D call. The CDR3 runs 14 residues. Trimming shortened V by 4 bases and J by 0 bases, and 9 bases separated the two germline ends. Germline V gene lookup returns CDR1 GTSNPN and CDR2 SVGIG (reference sequence).